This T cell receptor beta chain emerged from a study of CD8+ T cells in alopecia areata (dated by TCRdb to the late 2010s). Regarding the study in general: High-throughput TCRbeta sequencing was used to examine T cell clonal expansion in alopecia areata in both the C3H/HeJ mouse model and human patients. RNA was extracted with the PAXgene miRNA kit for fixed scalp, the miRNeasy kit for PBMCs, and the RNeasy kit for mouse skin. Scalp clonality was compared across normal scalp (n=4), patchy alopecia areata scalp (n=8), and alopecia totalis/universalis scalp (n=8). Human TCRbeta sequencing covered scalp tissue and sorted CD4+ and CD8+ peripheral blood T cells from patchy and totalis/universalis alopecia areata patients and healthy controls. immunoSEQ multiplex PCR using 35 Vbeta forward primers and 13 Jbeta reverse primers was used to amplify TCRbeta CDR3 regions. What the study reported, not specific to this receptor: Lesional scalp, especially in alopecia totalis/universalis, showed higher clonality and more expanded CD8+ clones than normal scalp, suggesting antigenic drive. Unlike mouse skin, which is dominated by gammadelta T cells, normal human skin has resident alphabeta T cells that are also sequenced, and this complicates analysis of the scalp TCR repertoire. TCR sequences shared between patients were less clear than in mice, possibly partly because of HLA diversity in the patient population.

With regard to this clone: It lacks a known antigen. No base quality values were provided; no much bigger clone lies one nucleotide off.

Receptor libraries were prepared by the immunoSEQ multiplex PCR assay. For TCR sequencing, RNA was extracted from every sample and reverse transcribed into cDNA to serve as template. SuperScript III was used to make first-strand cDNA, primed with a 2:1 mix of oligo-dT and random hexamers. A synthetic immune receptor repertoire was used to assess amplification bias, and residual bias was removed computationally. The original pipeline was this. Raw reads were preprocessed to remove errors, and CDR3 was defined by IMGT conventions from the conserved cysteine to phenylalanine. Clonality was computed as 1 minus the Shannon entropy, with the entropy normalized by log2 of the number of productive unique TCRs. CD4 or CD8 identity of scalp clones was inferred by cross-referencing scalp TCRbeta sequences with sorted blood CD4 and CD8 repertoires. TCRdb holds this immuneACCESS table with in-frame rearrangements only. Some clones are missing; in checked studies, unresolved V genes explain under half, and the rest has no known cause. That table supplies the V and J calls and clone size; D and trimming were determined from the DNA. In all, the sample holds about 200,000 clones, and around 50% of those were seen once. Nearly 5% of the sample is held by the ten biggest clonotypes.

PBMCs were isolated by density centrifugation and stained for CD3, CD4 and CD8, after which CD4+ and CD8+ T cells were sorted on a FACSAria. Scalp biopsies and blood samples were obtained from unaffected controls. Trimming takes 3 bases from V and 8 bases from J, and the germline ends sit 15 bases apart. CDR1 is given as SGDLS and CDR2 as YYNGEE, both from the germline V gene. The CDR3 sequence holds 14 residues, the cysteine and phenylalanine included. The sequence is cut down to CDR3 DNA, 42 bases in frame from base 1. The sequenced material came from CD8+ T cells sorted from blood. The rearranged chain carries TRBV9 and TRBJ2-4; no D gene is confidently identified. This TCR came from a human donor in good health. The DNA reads TGTGCCAGCAGCGCTGACACCGTTCTGGACATTCAGTACTTC. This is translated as CASSADTVLDIQYF.